This T cell receptor beta chain was profiled in a study of CD8+CD57+ T cells in acquired aplastic anemia. For the study at large: Sorting CD4+ and CD8+ cells gave DNA averaging about 3.1 ug.

Germline CDR1 reads DFQATT; CDR2 reads SNEGSKA (reference sequence). The CDR3 extends over 15 amino acids. Study conclusions and caveats: The study found no significant CD8+ Simpson's diversity difference between patients and controls. Fewer than 35 sequences, all CD8+ CDR3, were shared between patients and controls.

Genomic DNA acted as the template from which TCR beta VDJ combination and CDR3 sequence profiling were carried out. Each CDR3 protein is one row after TCRdb ran MiXCR on the reads. The table includes around 190,000 distinct CDR3 sequences, less than 70% detected once. Concerning this clonotype itself: Its antigen is unidentified. One junction end does not reproduce the germline sequence, and a read error may be involved.

The receptor's source is a human donor in good health, serving as a control. This rearrangement joins TRBV20-1 to TRBJ1-6, with no clear D. Input material: sorted CD4+, CD8+, or CD8+CD57+ T cells (not recorded which) from PBMCs. CDR3 coding DNA: TGCAGTGCCAGAGATCGAAGTCCTCCTAATTCACCCCTCCACTTT. It translates to CSARDRSPPNSPLHF.